This T cell receptor (beta chain) was sequenced in a study of chemoradiotherapy in HPV16-positive cancers (dated by TCRdb to between 2022 and 2023). For the study in its entirety: Using functional T-cell assays on cells from a couple of HPV16-positive patients, the researchers defined candidate HPV-specific T-cell clones and common TCR motifs. The candidate HPV-specific TCRs and motifs were subsequently tracked in TCR repertoires obtained from 86 patients with HPV-related cancers. Whether T-cell immunity against the HPV oncoproteins E6 and E7 changes during chemoradiotherapy and whether survival is affected by this immunity were examined in the study. Overall results and qualifications from the work: Expansion of candidate HPV-specific clones and E7-related TCR motifs was observed in the tumor microenvironment during treatment, whereas no such expansion was observed for non-HPV-specific T cells. Only two HPV16-positive patients were used to derive the functional definition of HPV-specific T cells, and the survival association was reported for HPV16-positive patients. In HPV16-positive patients, expansion of HPV-responsive T cells during chemoradiotherapy was found to be associated with improved recurrence-free survival.

Repertoires were sampled repeatedly over the course of chemoradiotherapy so that clonal expansion in the tumor microenvironment could be followed. Remarks on this clone: Its antigen is currently not known. Base qualities are not recorded, but no much larger clone differs from it by a single base.

V loses 1 base of germline sequence and J loses 4 bases, and the interval between the two ends is 14 bases. CDR1 and CDR2, per the germline V gene (reference sequence), are SGHNT and YYREEE. Including the terminal cysteine and phenylalanine, the CDR3 comprises 15 residues. The retained sequence is limited to the CDR3, 45 bases, with the frame set at the first base. Library creation used the immunoSEQ multiplex PCR assay. TCRdb's version of the immuneACCESS table is confined to in-frame rearrangements and falls short of the full clone set. An unresolved V gene accounts for under half of the shortfall where checked; the remainder is of unknown origin. The sample has roughly 6,900 clones on record, over 70% of them singletons. 17% of the sample rests with the top ten.

The TCR was taken from a human donor with HPV-associated anogenital cancer. Sample acquisition took place from a patient who underwent chemoradiotherapy. The sequence joins TRBV5-4 to TRBJ1-2; the D gene assignment is ambiguous. The CDR3 region: CASSLFPPGTYGYTF. The sequenced DNA: TGTGCCAGCAGCTTGTTCCCCCCAGGCACCTATGGCTACACCTTC.